The 9 T cell receptor beta chains below all came from one sample that was sequenced in a study of T cell responses to AZD1222 COVID-19 vaccine. The method was immunoSEQ multiplex PCR; TCRdb's version includes in-frame clones alone and lacks a portion of them. The table records about 110,000 clones, 85% to 90% of them present only once. Source: peripheral blood, taken 28 days after the second AZD1222 dose. These receptors were obtained from an adult who received the AZD1222 COVID-19 vaccine.

This clone was observed a single time. This chain uses TRBV5-4 with TRBJ2-1; possibly TRBD2 for D (7 bases). CDR1 is SGHNT and CDR2 is YYREEE in the germline V gene (reference sequence). The CDR3 runs 15 residues. V lost 2 bases, J lost 4 bases, and 13 bases lay in between. The CDR3 DNA sequence: TGTGCCAGCAGCTTAAACAGGGAGGGGTACAATGAGCAGTTCTTC. Translating gives CASSLNREGYNEQFF.

The rearrangement joins TRBV14 to TRBJ1-1, with D possibly matching TRBD1 (6 bases). Germline V gene lookup returns CDR1 SGHDN and CDR2 FVKESK. The CDR3 extends over 17 amino acids. The ends were cut back, 0 bases at V and 1 base at J, with 15 bases in the middle. The DNA of the CDR3 is TGTGCCAGCAGCCAAGATCCCGGGGGCGCTGGGAACACTGAAGCTTTCTTT. Translating gives CASSQDPGGAGNTEAFF.

CDR3 sequence (DNA): TGCGCCAGCAGCTTGGTCCCACCGACTAGCGGGGGAGCAGATACGCAGTATTTT. Its translation is CASSLVPPTSGGADTQYF. The chain uses TRBV5-1 and TRBJ2-3; 12 nucleotides align to TRBD2. Germline CDR1 and CDR2: SGHRS and YFSETQ. This CDR3 comprises 18 residues. The junction had 9 bases not matched to a gene; V was cut back by 0 bases and J by 4 bases.

This sequence joins TRBV7-9 and TRBJ2-7; no clear D. Per the germline V gene, CDR1 is SEHNR and CDR2 is FQNEAQ (reference sequence). Trimming took off 5 bases at V and 1 base at J, with 3 bases between the two ends. The length of the CDR3 is 11 residues. CDR3 amino acids: CASSLSYEQYF. The DNA for the CDR3 is TGTGCCAGCAGCCTATCCTACGAGCAGTACTTC. Looking up the rest from reference TRBV7-9 and TRBJ2-7 gives the full variable domain: DTGVSQNPRHKITKRGQNVTFRCDPISEHNRLYWYRQTLGQGPEFLTYFQNEAQLEKSRLLSDRFSAERPKGSFSTLEIQRTEQGDSAMYLCASSLSYEQYFGPGTRLTVT.

The chain combines TRBV28 with TRBJ2-5; D is perhaps TRBD1 (5 bases). V lost 3 bases and J 4 bases, leaving 12 bases between the germline ends. The CDR3 is 14 residues long. The germline V gene has CDR1 MDHEN and CDR2 SYDVKM. The CDR3, as DNA: TGTGCCAGCAGTTTGGGGCAGATGGGAGAGACCCAGTACTTC. It translates to CASSLGQMGETQYF.

This clone was recorded once. V is TRBV29-1 and J is TRBJ1-1; 7 bases agree with TRBD1. CDR3 length: 13 amino acids. J gave up 1 base and V 4 bases, and 3 bases lay outside the gene matches. The V gene's germline CDR1 is SQVTM and CDR2 ANQGSEA. CDR3 bases: TGCAGCGTTGCAGGGGGGAGGAACACTGAAGCTTTCTTT. This sequence encodes CSVAGGRNTEAFF.

This chain uses TRBV5-1 with TRBJ1-2; tentatively, D is TRBD1 (6 bases). The CDR3 is 14 amino acids. V was cut by 4 bases and J by 0 bases, with 10 bases left in between. The V gene's germline CDR1 is SGHRS and CDR2 YFSETQ. The CDR3, as DNA: TGCGCCAGCAGCCCGGGACAATCTAACTATGGCTACACCTTC. It specifies CASSPGQSNYGYTF.

V gene TRBV4-1 combines with J gene TRBJ2-2; D remains unclear. There are 15 residues in the CDR3. With 7 bases removed from V and 4 bases from J, the gap between germline ends came to 16 bases. Germline-derived CDR1 and CDR2 are MGHRA and YSYEKL. This chain's CDR3 is CASNPGRVITGELFF. DNA of the CDR3: TGCGCCAGCAATCCCGGTAGAGTGATCACCGGGGAGCTGTTTTTT.

In its sample, this clone was seen a few times. The V and J genes are TRBV27 and TRBJ1-1, with TRBD1 matching over 10 bases. CDR3 length: 17 amino acids. The ends lost 6 bases at V and 0 bases at J; junction bases unmatched: 10. Looked up from germline, CDR1 is MNHEY and CDR2 is SMNVEV (reference sequence). The CDR3 bases are TGTGCCAGCAGCCAGGACAGGGGGGTCGATATGAACACTGAAGCTTTCTTT. Translated, it gives CASSQDRGVDMNTEAFF.